The clone carrying this TCR beta chain counts as hyperexpanded. Its target is unknown. With the Oncomine TCR Beta short-read assay, DNA from cultured CD4+ T cells was sequenced. TCRdb re-derived calls from the PCR reads in MiXCR, one entry per CDR3 protein. The table lists about 5,400 distinct CDR3 sequences, 30% to 40% of them singletons. Treatment of the sample: approximately 11-day PBMC culture with coronavirus spike peptide pools or control peptides (ViraFEST assay). These CD4+ T cells came from an unexposed donor, sampled before the COVID-19 pandemic (2011-2018). Researchers challenged CD4+ T cells from unexposed donors with SARS-CoV-2 S/N and four cold-coronavirus spikes, cells permitting. This entry belongs to a study of vaccination and CD4 T cells after COVID-19. The length of the CDR3 is 13 residues. The germline V gene encodes CDR1 MNHNS and CDR2 SASEGT. With V trimmed by 10 bases and J by 5 bases, 7 bases remained unmatched.

Study-level points and caveats: Convalescent patients' clones that were vaccine-specific were spike mono-reactive in 304 of 307 cases. A median 86.3% of convalescent patients' SARS-CoV-2-reactive clones emerged only after vaccination.

Material for sequencing was CD4+ T cells from blood, cultured in vitro. The sequence derives from a human donor in good health. The rearrangement links TRBV6-1 to TRBJ1-1, with TRBD1 identical over 10 bases. CDR3 residues: CATYRDRGTEAFF. The CDR3 DNA reads TGTGCCACCTACCGGGACAGGGGAACTGAAGCTTTCTTT.